These 12 T cell receptor beta chains share one sample of origin, sequenced in a study of cytomegalovirus exposure and HLA in healthy donors. Produced via immunoSEQ multiplex PCR; TCRdb's table is partial and in-frame only. Altogether 90,000 to 130,000 clones are present, 90% to 97% being singletons, with the ten largest covering 0.67%. What was sequenced was PBMCs. These receptors all stem from a woman younger than 35 in good health and CMV-seronegative.

The table lists this clone with a count of one. The V and J genes are TRBV7-2 and TRBJ1-5; TRBD1 aligns across 7 bases. V gave up 4 bases and J gave up 3 bases; unmatched junction bases: 3. In germline, CDR1 is SGHTA, CDR2 FQGNSA. The CDR3 loop spans 14 amino acids. The CDR3 spells CASSYGTDNQPQHF. The CDR3 nucleotides are TGTGCCAGCAGCTACGGGACAGACAATCAGCCCCAGCATTTT.

The rearrangement uses TRBV4-3 and TRBJ1-2; possible D gene TRBD1, 5 bases. This CDR3 comprises 15 residues. Germline assignment: CDR1 LGHNA and CDR2 YSLEER. With 0 bases removed from V and 8 bases from J, the gap between germline ends came to 16 bases. The CDR3 region has the DNA TGCGCCAGCAGCCAAGATTGGCGGGGGGGAAACGGCTACACCTTC. This encodes CASSQDWRGGNGYTF.

This clone was picked up one time. The rearrangement uses TRBV29-1 and TRBJ1-4; D unresolved. CDR1 SQVTM and CDR2 ANQGSEA come from the germline V gene. This CDR3 spans 13 amino acids. CDR3 bases: TGCACCACCGTACGGGAGGGCAGTGAAAAACTGTTTTTT. It specifies CTTVREGSEKLFF.

The J gene is TRBJ1-6, the V gene TRBV18; D remains unclear. This CDR3 spans 14 amino acids. V shed 2 bases and J shed 7 bases, with 9 bases lying between them. CDR1 KGHSH and CDR2 LQKENI come from the germline V gene. The CDR3 DNA follows: TGTGCCAGCTCACCAAACAGCTCAAATTCACCCCTCCACTTT. It is translated as CASSPNSSNSPLHF.

Only one count was recorded for this clone. The chain combines TRBV7-2 with TRBJ2-5; D uncertain. CDR1 and CDR2 (germline): SGHTA, FQGNSA. V lost 3 bases, J lost 1 base, and 6 bases lay in between. There are 13 residues in the CDR3. The CDR3 DNA reads TGTGCCAGCAGCTTCTATCCCCAAGAGACCCAGTACTTC. This codes for CASSFYPQETQYF.

This clone came up once. This chain joins TRBV2 and TRBJ1-4; TRBD1 is a possible D gene (5 bases). CDR3 length: 12 residues. Trimming took 6 bases from V and 7 from J, leaving 9 bases between them. From germline, CDR1 is SNHLY and CDR2 FYNNEI. The CDR3 loop reads CASRAGFEKLFF. The CDR3 DNA follows: TGTGCCAGCAGGGCAGGGTTTGAAAAACTGTTTTTT.

The V gene is TRBV6-9, the J gene TRBJ1-6; 9 nucleotides align to TRBD1. Germline V gene lookup returns CDR1 MNHGY and CDR2 SVAAGI. Unmatched junction bases numbered 11, after V lost 5 bases and J lost 9 bases. The CDR3 extends over 16 amino acids. The CDR3, as DNA: TGTGCCAGCAGTCCCCCCCGGGACAGGGAGGGTTCACCCCTCCACTTT. It specifies CASSPPRDREGSPLHF.

The chain combines TRBV19 with TRBJ1-2; D uncertain. The CDR3 is 14 amino acids. V was trimmed by 5 bases and J by 8 bases, leaving 18 bases between them. Germline V gene sequence: CDR1 LNHDA, CDR2 SQIVND (reference sequence). CDR3 nucleotide sequence: TGTGCCAGTAGTCTCCCGTGGGTACGAGGGGGCTACACCTTC. Translating gives CASSLPWVRGGYTF.

The chain employs TRBV29-1 and TRBJ2-3, with D perhaps TRBD2 (7 bases). Germline V CDR1 and CDR2: SQVTM, ANQGSEA. V dropped 4 bases and J dropped 2 bases, with 13 bases sitting between them. The CDR3 contains 14 residues. The CDR3 loop reads CSVAGGALTDTQYF. The CDR3 nucleotides read TGCAGCGTTGCTGGGGGGGCCCTCACAGATACGCAGTATTTT.

The rearrangement uses TRBV5-4 and TRBJ2-7; D is undetermined. The CDR3 sequence is 13 residues long. V lost 2 bases to trimming and J lost 2 bases, with 8 bases between them. Germline CDR1 and CDR2: SGHNT and YYREEE (reference sequence). CDR3 in amino acids: CASSFGLTYEQYF. CDR3 coding DNA: TGTGCCAGCAGCTTCGGTCTAACCTACGAGCAGTACTTC.

The chain recombines TRBV29-1 with TRBJ2-7; D is undetermined. The V gene's germline CDR1 is SQVTM and CDR2 ANQGSEA. Trimming took 4 bases from V and 2 from J, leaving 9 bases between them. CDR3 length: 12 residues. The CDR3 spells CSVVVVPYEQYF. For the CDR3, the DNA is TGCAGCGTTGTGGTAGTTCCCTACGAGCAGTACTTC.

The genes are TRBV5-4 and TRBJ1-2; 10 nucleotides align to TRBD1. Germline CDR1 reads SGHNT; CDR2 reads YYREEE (reference sequence). V trimming: 1 base; J trimming: 5 bases; junction bases outside the gene matches: 8. This CDR3 region has 16 residues. CDR3: CASSLRDRGAGYGYTF. CDR3 bases: TGTGCCAGCAGCTTGAGGGACAGGGGAGCTGGTTATGGCTACACCTTC.